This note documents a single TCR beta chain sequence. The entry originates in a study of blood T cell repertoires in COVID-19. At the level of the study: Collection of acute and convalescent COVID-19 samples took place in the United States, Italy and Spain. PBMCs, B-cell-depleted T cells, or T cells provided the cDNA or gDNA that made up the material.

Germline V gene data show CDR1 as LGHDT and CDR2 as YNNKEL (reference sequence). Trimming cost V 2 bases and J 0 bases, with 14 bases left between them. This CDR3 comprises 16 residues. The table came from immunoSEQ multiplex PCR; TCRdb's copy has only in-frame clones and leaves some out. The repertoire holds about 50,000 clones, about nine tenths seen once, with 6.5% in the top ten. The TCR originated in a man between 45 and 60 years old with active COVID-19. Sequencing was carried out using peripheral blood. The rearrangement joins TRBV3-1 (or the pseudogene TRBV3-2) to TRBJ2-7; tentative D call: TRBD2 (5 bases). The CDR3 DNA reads TGTGCCAGCAGCCAAAGTCCCGTTGGGAGCTCCTACGAGCAGTACTTC. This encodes CASSQSPVGSSYEQYF.